The next 21 T cell receptor beta chains were all read from a single sample in a study of shared clonotypes between healthy human individuals. Using immunoSEQ multiplex PCR, the repertoire was profiled, and TCRdb retains in-frame clones only, with some absent. Of around 1.1 million clones in the sample, roughly 77% were seen once. The sample was memory CD4+ T cells from PBMCs. Regarding subset: CD45RA-negative fraction. The receptors come from a man younger than 30 in good health. Some clones in this sample may be carry-over from other donors' samples.

The chain recombines TRBV28 with TRBJ2-7; 10 bases match TRBD1. The germline V gene has CDR1 MDHEN and CDR2 SYDVKM. The CDR3 length is 15 residues. Trimming at V came to 6 bases and at J to 6 bases, leaving 11 bases not matched to a gene. The CDR3 loop is CASRSADRGSGEQYF. CDR3 DNA: TGTGCCAGCAGGTCCGCGGACAGGGGGTCGGGCGAGCAGTACTTC.

The V call is TRBV28, the J call TRBJ1-4; D gene uncertain. Per germline, CDR1 MDHEN and CDR2 SYDVKM. Trimming removed 5 bases from V and 0 bases from J, with 13 bases in between. This CDR3 has 16 amino acids. CDR3 loop: CASSGWAGATNEKLFF. CDR3 DNA: TGTGCCAGCAGTGGATGGGCCGGCGCAACTAATGAAAAACTGTTTTTT.

The rearrangement joins TRBV28 to TRBJ1-2; 7 bases map to TRBD1. The trim removed 6 bases at V and 1 base at J, leaving 8 bases unmatched. This CDR3 contains 15 residues. CDR1 is MDHEN and CDR2 is SYDVKM in the germline V gene. The CDR3 sequence: CASSRPTGHNYGYTF. CDR3 bases: TGTGCCAGCAGCCGGCCGACAGGGCATAACTATGGCTACACCTTC.

The gene calls are TRBV29-1 and TRBJ2-7, with D uncertain. The V end was cut by 8 bases, the J end by 0 bases, with 14 bases between. Germline-derived CDR1 and CDR2 are SQVTM and ANQGSEA. The CDR3 contains 13 residues. CDR3 protein: CSTEEILSYEQYF. As DNA, the CDR3 is TGCAGCACAGAGGAGATTCTCTCCTACGAGCAGTACTTC.

J is TRBJ2-2 and V is TRBV19; D gene uncertain. This CDR3 comprises 16 residues. The V end lost 2 bases, the J end lost 0 bases, and 10 bases lay between the germline ends. Germline V gene sequence: CDR1 LNHDA, CDR2 SQIVND (reference sequence). CDR3 protein: CASSITVGANTGELFF. CDR3 nucleotide sequence: TGTGCCAGTAGTATAACAGTCGGAGCGAACACCGGGGAGCTGTTTTTT.

The V and J genes are TRBV14 and TRBJ2-7; D may be TRBD1 or TRBD2 (5 bases each). CDR3 size: 16 residues. Germline V gene lookup returns CDR1 SGHDN and CDR2 FVKESK. V lost 4 bases and J 3 bases, leaving 19 bases between the germline ends. The CDR3 nucleotides read TGTGCCAGCAGCCTGGGGCGGGCAGCCAACTTCTACGAGCAGTACTTC. It codes for CASSLGRAANFYEQYF.

The V call is TRBV4-2, the J call TRBJ2-5; 7 bases fit TRBD2. This CDR3 is built from 15 residues. Germline CDR1 is LGHNA and CDR2 is YNFKEQ. Trimming cost V 6 bases and J 4 bases; bases outside gene matches: 11. The CDR3 region has the DNA TGTGCCAGCAGACCCGGGGAGGGGAAGGGAGAGACCCAGTACTTC. Translated: CASRPGEGKGETQYF.

This chain links TRBV15 with TRBJ1-5; no firm D call. In germline, CDR1 is LNHNV, CDR2 YYDKDF (reference sequence). The CDR3 sequence is 17 residues long. The ends were cut back, 0 bases at V and 0 bases at J, with 12 bases in the middle. CDR3 coding DNA: TGTGCCACCAGCAGAGATGATTCCAGATATAGCAATCAGCCCCAGCATTTT. It codes for CATSRDDSRYSNQPQHF.

The chain joins TRBV28 to TRBJ1-2; D might be TRBD1 (5 bases). Germline CDR1 is MDHEN and CDR2 is SYDVKM. The CDR3 extends over 12 amino acids. Trimming shortened V by 2 bases and J by 8 bases, and 9 bases separated the two germline ends. CDR3 amino acids: CASSLRDQGYTF. DNA of the CDR3: TGTGCCAGCAGTTTACGGGACCAGGGCTACACCTTC.

This clone appeared a few times. The V call is TRBV30, the J call TRBJ1-1; possibly TRBD1 for D (5 bases). CDR1 is GTSNPN, CDR2 SVGIG, per germline (reference sequence). V lost 4 bases and J lost 5, with 11 bases in between. This CDR3 is built from 12 residues. The CDR3, as DNA: TGTGCCTGGACTCCTGGGGGGACTGAAGCTTTCTTT. Translation: CAWTPGGTEAFF. Variable domain in full (rest from reference TRBV30 and TRBJ1-1): SQTIHQWPATLVQPVGSPLSLECTVEGTSNPNLYWYRQAAGRGLQLLFYSVGIGQISSEVPQNLSASRPQDRQFILSSKKLLLSDSGFYLCAWTPGGTEAFFGQGTRLTVV.

This rearrangement joins TRBV5-1 to TRBJ2-1, with D tentatively TRBD2 (6 bases). The ends were cut back, 1 base at V and 4 bases at J, with 12 bases in the middle. The CDR3 has 15 residues. CDR1 SGHRS and CDR2 YFSETQ come from the germline V gene. CDR3 in DNA: TGCGCCAGCAGCTTGAGTCGAGGAGGGTACAATGAGCAGTTCTTC. Translated: CASSLSRGGYNEQFF.

With respect to this clone: This CDR3 is also generated by other DNA sequences in the sample. V and J are TRBV5-1 and TRBJ2-7; TRBD2 matches 7 bases. The CDR3 has 15 amino acids. V was pared by 0 bases and J by 0 bases, with 3 bases of the junction left unmatched. CDR1 SGHRS and CDR2 YFSETQ come from the germline V gene. CDR3 nucleotides: TGCGCCAGCAGCTTGGCCGGCGGGAGCTCCTACGAGCAGTACTTC. Translation gives CASSLAGGSSYEQYF.

Turning to this clone: The junction and the germline gene differ at one end; a read error may be behind it. V usage is TRBV11-3 and J usage is TRBJ1-2; D gene unclear. The germline gives CDR1 SGHNT, CDR2 YENEEA. The CDR3 consists of 13 residues. The CDR3 sequence: CASSLRPESAMAF. CDR3 coding DNA: TGTGCCAGCAGCTTACGTCCAGAATCGGCTATGGCCTTC.

Details on this clone: The same CDR3 also results from other DNA sequences found in this sample. The chain combines TRBV4-2 with TRBJ1-5, with 7 bases fitting TRBD1. The CDR3 runs 15 residues. V shed 3 bases and J 3 bases; nucleotides not matched to a gene: 5. Germline lookup yields CDR1 LGHNA and CDR2 YNFKEQ. The CDR3 sequence: CASSQQGQHNQPQHF. The CDR3 bases are TGTGCCAGCAGCCAGCAGGGACAGCACAATCAGCCCCAGCATTTT.

The chain couples TRBV5-6 to TRBJ1-1; D perhaps matches TRBD1 (5 bases). The CDR3 is 16 residues long. CDR1 is SGHDT and CDR2 is YYEEEE in the germline V gene. The V and J ends lost 0 bases and 1 base respectively, with 13 bases between them. The CDR3 protein is CASSLEGAGRNTEAFF. Written as DNA, the CDR3 is TGTGCCAGCAGCTTGGAAGGGGCGGGGAGGAACACTGAAGCTTTCTTT.

The rearrangement links TRBV19 to TRBJ1-1; D uncertain. There are 14 residues in the CDR3. CDR1 is LNHDA and CDR2 is SQIVND in the germline V gene (reference sequence). V shed 5 bases and J shed 8 bases, with 18 bases lying between them. DNA for the CDR3: TGTGCCAGTAGTCCCTCATTCCCCCCGGGGGAAGCTTTCTTT. Translating gives CASSPSFPPGEAFF.

The V gene is TRBV19, the J gene TRBJ2-3, with D possibly being TRBD1 (5 bases). From germline, CDR1 is LNHDA and CDR2 SQIVND (reference sequence). The V and J ends lost 4 bases and 1 base respectively, with 6 bases between them. The CDR3 runs to 13 residues. The chain's CDR3 is CASSKTGTDTQYF. In nucleotides, the CDR3 is TGTGCCAGTAGTAAGACAGGCACAGATACGCAGTATTTT.

V is TRBV30 and J is TRBJ2-7; D gene ambiguous. V was pared by 3 bases and J by 2 bases, with 5 bases between. CDR1 is GTSNPN and CDR2 is SVGIG in the germline V gene (reference sequence). CDR3 length: 11 amino acids. The CDR3 DNA reads as TGTGCCTGGAGCCTGACCTACGAGCAGTACTTC. Encoded protein: CAWSLTYEQYF. Filled out from reference TRBV30 and TRBJ2-7, the complete variable domain reads SQTIHQWPATLVQPVGSPLSLECTVEGTSNPNLYWYRQAAGRGLQLLFYSVGIGQISSEVPQNLSASRPQDRQFILSSKKLLLSDSGFYLCAWSLTYEQYFGPGTRLTVT.

This clone was counted a single time. This chain connects TRBV5-1 to TRBJ2-1, with a weak D call TRBD1 (5 bases). V lost 2 bases and J 3 bases, leaving 12 bases between the germline ends. The length of the CDR3 is 15 residues. CDR1 SGHRS and CDR2 YFSETQ come from the germline V gene. CDR3 bases: TGCGCCAGCAGCTTCCGACAGTTACTCTACAATGAGCAGTTCTTC. Translation gives CASSFRQLLYNEQFF.

V usage is TRBV5-1 and J usage is TRBJ2-5; D gene ambiguous. Trimming removed 7 bases at V and 2 bases at J, with 12 bases between. From germline, CDR1 is SGHRS and CDR2 YFSETQ. The CDR3 is 13 amino acids. The CDR3 nucleotides are TGCGCCAGCTCCCCAGTATATCAAGAGACCCAGTACTTC. This codes for CASSPVYQETQYF.

This chain links TRBV6-6 with TRBJ2-7, with 12 positions matching TRBD2. CDR3 length: 14 amino acids. Germline CDR1 is MNHNY and CDR2 is SVGAGI (reference sequence). J lost 6 bases, V lost 4 bases, and 4 bases had no gene match. The CDR3 here is CASSSQTSGSEQYF. CDR3 nucleotides: TGTGCCAGCAGTTCCCAGACTAGCGGGAGCGAGCAGTACTTC.